This T cell receptor beta chain was identified in a study of identical twins. Findings and caveats of the study: Fewer insertions were carried by abundant cord blood beta clonotypes, but none was seen in memory repertoires.

Healthy Caucasians provided all donations. In this sample, this clonotype turned up many times. Its antigen is not known. Trimming at V came to 5 bases and at J to 7 bases, leaving 13 bases not matched to a gene. This CDR3 spans 16 amino acids. Germline loops: CDR1 SGHAT, CDR2 FQNNGV. TCRdb re-called the 5' RACE reads through MiXCR, storing one row per CDR3 protein. Among about 890,000 distinct CDR3 sequences listed, around an eighth were seen once. These same data were also listed under a study on yellow fever vaccine responses in identical twins.

Specimen: PBMCs. This clonotype was obtained from a woman under 30 in good health. The genes are TRBV11-2 and TRBJ2-1; 8 bases line up with TRBD1. CDR3 nucleotides: TGTGCCAGCAGCATCCTACAGGGGGAAATAGGGAATGAGCAGTTCTTC. Translating it yields CASSILQGEIGNEQFF.